The 14 T cell receptor beta chains reported below all come from one sample, sequenced in a study of T cell responses to AZD1222 COVID-19 vaccine. This table comes from immunoSEQ multiplex PCR, and its TCRdb copy is limited to in-frame clones, with some not included. The sample records 75,000 to 85,000 clones, around 88% being singletons. Sample: peripheral blood, taken 28 days after the second AZD1222 dose. The receptors were sampled from an adult who received the AZD1222 COVID-19 vaccine.

The chain joins TRBV7-2 to TRBJ1-5; D remains ambiguous. V dropped 1 base and J dropped 6 bases, with 7 bases sitting between them. The germline V gene has CDR1 SGHTA and CDR2 FQGNSA. CDR3 length equals 13 residues. The CDR3: CASSLEIGQPQHF. The CDR3 DNA sequence: TGTGCCAGCAGCTTAGAAATTGGTCAGCCCCAGCATTTT.

The chain uses TRBV10-3 and TRBJ1-2; 11 bases match TRBD1. This CDR3 region has 15 residues. J lost 4 bases, V lost 6 bases, and 7 bases had no gene match. Germline lookup yields CDR1 ENHRY and CDR2 SYGVKD. CDR3 nucleotide sequence: TGTGCCATCAGACCCGGACAGGGGGCGGGCTATGGCTACACCTTC. Amino acid sequence: CAIRPGQGAGYGYTF.

The V call is TRBV12-3 or TRBV12-4, the J call TRBJ2-1; 8 bases fit TRBD1. The CDR3 is made up of 13 amino acids. V was pared by 3 bases and J by 7 bases, with 2 bases of the junction left unmatched. The CDR3 loop reads CASSFTGGNEQFF. The CDR3 region has the DNA TGTGCCAGCAGTTTCACAGGGGGGAATGAGCAGTTCTTC.

The chain couples TRBV19 to TRBJ1-5; 7 bases match TRBD1. The CDR3 runs to 17 residues. Trimming took 2 bases from V and 1 from J; bases not matched to a gene: 8. CDR1 LNHDA and CDR2 SQIVND come from the germline V gene (reference sequence). The CDR3 spells CASSIRRGRRSNQPQHF. As DNA, the CDR3 is TGTGCCAGTAGTATACGGAGGGGGCGTCGGAGCAATCAGCCCCAGCATTTT.

J is TRBJ1-2 and V is TRBV7-2; 7 bases are a match to TRBD1. The CDR3 sequence is 13 residues long. With V trimmed by 3 bases and J by 4 bases, 2 bases remained unmatched. In germline, CDR1 is SGHTA, CDR2 FQGNSA. The CDR3 nucleotides read TGTGCCAGCAGCTTCGACAGGGCCTATGGCTACACCTTC. This gives the protein CASSFDRAYGYTF.

The chain uses TRBV18 and TRBJ2-2, with 9 positions matching TRBD1. The V gene end was trimmed by 2 bases and the J gene end by 5 bases; junction bases not matched to a gene: 6. The germline gives CDR1 KGHSH, CDR2 LQKENI. The CDR3 runs 16 residues. The CDR3 loop reads CASSPTGQGTTGELFF. In nucleotides, the CDR3 is TGTGCCAGCTCACCAACGGGACAGGGAACAACCGGGGAGCTGTTTTTT.

The V and J genes are TRBV6-4 and TRBJ2-7; TRBD1 aligns across 7 bases. This CDR3 is 17 amino acids long. Trimming removed 6 bases from V and 7 bases from J; junction bases left unmatched: 21. In germline, CDR1 is MRHNA, CDR2 SNTAGT. The CDR3 region has the DNA TGTGCCAGCAGCTCCACTCTTCCAGACAGGGAGTGGGGGGAGCAGTACTTC. This translates into CASSSTLPDREWGEQYF.

The chain recombines TRBV10-3 with TRBJ2-5; 15 nucleotides match TRBD2. This CDR3 has 15 amino acids. The germline V gene has CDR1 ENHRY and CDR2 SYGVKD. Germline trimming cut 10 bases from V and 2 bases from J; bases unmatched to any gene: 5. DNA for the CDR3: TGTGCCACTCGCGGACTAGCGGGGGGGCAAGAGACCCAGTACTTC. It encodes CATRGLAGGQETQYF.

This clone showed up just once. V gene TRBV5-1 combines with J gene TRBJ1-2, with a weak D call TRBD1 (5 bases). V gave up 0 bases and J gave up 2 bases, with 14 bases separating them. This CDR3 has 16 amino acids. Germline CDR1 SGHRS, CDR2 YFSETQ. This CDR3 reads CASSLGPGGTNYGYTF. Written as DNA, the CDR3 is TGCGCCAGCAGCTTGGGTCCCGGGGGGACCAACTATGGCTACACCTTC.

This clone was detected a few times. The gene calls are TRBV28 and TRBJ1-2; D might be TRBD1 (6 bases). This CDR3 has 14 amino acids. Trimming took 5 bases from V and 8 from J, leaving 18 bases between them. Germline-derived CDR1 and CDR2 are MDHEN and SYDVKM. The CDR3 DNA reads TGTGCCAGCAGTCTCCTTTTGGGGGGCGGGGGCTACACCTTC. Translated: CASSLLLGGGGYTF.

The chain is built from TRBV7-8 and TRBJ2-7; 10 nucleotides match TRBD2. The CDR3 spans 15 residues. J lost 3 bases, V lost 1 base, and 3 bases had no gene match. Germline V lookup: CDR1 SGHVS, CDR2 FQNEAQ. The CDR3, as DNA: TGTGCCAGCAGCTTAGTAGCGGGGGGACTCTACGAGCAGTACTTC. The encoded protein is CASSLVAGGLYEQYF.

In DNA form, the CDR3 reads TGTGCCATCAGTGAGTCAGACAGGGACCCAATGAACACTGAAGCTTTCTTT. Translated: CAISESDRDPMNTEAFF. The V gene is TRBV10-3, the J gene TRBJ1-1, with 7 bases identical to TRBD1. Per germline, CDR1 ENHRY and CDR2 SYGVKD. With V trimmed by 0 bases and J by 0 bases, 7 bases remained unmatched. The CDR3 covers 17 residues.

This sequence joins TRBV28 and TRBJ1-1; a weak D match, TRBD1 (5 bases). Trimming pared 2 bases from V and 1 base from J, leaving 8 bases between. From germline, CDR1 is MDHEN and CDR2 SYDVKM. The CDR3 runs 14 residues. The CDR3 coding sequence is TGTGCCAGCAGTTTACAACAGGCGAACACTGAAGCTTTCTTT. Encoded protein: CASSLQQANTEAFF.

The rearrangement links TRBV10-1 to TRBJ1-2; TRBD1 matches 8 bases. Trimming cost V 4 bases and J 3 bases; bases outside gene matches: 1. The CDR3 totals 13 residues. From germline, CDR1 is WNHNN and CDR2 SYGVQD (reference sequence). The CDR3 protein is CASSAGGYYGYTF. CDR3 nucleotide sequence: TGCGCCAGCAGTGCAGGGGGCTACTATGGCTACACCTTC.